This T cell receptor (beta chain) was observed in a study of human T cells and chemical hapten exposure. About the research overall: Diagnoses of alopecia areata, totalis or universalis occurred in mostly female patients.

This clonotype was counted at least ten times. What it recognizes is unknown. As to time point: patch test 3, about 24 weeks after DPC sensitization. Stated treatment: therapeutic diphenylcyclopropenone sensitization with weekly scalp DPC. It was from unfractionated whole blood that total RNA was extracted. The study's findings and limits: Compared with pre-sensitization or healthy control sets, expanded TCRs clustered more.

Individual cDNA molecules (in the library) carried attached unique molecular identifiers. TCRdb re-called the RACE reads with MiXCR, one entry per CDR3 protein. This sample has fewer than 40,000 distinct CDR3 sequences, with more than 9.5% found just once. V shed 1 base and J 2 bases; nucleotides not matched to a gene: 1. The CDR3 covers 13 residues. CDR1 and CDR2 (germline): SQVTM, ANQGSEA. The chain combines TRBV29-1 with TRBJ2-7, with TRBD1 matching 8 bases. This receptor was identified in a woman aged 40 to 50 with alopecia areata. Some clones in this sample may be carry-over from other donors' samples. The source was whole blood, collected in connection with sensitization to the hapten diphenylcyclopropenone (DPC). The CDR3 here is CSVEVDRAYEQYF. The CDR3 DNA follows: TGCAGCGTTGAAGTGGACAGGGCCTACGAGCAGTACTTC.